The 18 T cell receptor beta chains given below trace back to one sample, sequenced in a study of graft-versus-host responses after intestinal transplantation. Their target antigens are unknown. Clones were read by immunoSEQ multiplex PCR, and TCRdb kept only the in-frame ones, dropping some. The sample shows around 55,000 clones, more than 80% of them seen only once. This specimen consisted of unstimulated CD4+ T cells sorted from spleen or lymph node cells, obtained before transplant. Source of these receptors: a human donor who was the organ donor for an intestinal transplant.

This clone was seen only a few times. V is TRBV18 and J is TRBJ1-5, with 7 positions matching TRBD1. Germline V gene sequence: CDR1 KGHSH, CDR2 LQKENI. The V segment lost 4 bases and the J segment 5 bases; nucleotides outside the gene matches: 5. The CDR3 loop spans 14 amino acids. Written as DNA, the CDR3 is TGTGCCAGCTCACTACAGGGGACCGATCAGCCCCAGCATTTT. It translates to CASSLQGTDQPQHF.

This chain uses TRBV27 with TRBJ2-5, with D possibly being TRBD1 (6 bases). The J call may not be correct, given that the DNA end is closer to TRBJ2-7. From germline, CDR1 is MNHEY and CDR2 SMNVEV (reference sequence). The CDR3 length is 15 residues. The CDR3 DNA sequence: TGTGCCAGCAGTTCCCAGACAGGACCCCTCTACGAGCAGTACTTC. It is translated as CASSSQTGPLYEQYF.

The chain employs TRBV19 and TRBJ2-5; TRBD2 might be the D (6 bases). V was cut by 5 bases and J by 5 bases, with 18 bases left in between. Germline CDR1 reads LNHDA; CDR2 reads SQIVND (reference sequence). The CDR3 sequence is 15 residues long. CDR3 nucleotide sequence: TGTGCCAGTAGTCCCCCTGGCGGGATTCGGGAGACCCAGTACTTC. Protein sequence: CASSPPGGIRETQYF.

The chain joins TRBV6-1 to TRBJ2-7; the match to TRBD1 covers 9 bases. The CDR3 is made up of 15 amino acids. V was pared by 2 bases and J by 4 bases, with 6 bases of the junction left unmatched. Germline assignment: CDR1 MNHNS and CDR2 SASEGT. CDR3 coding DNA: TGTGCCAGCAGTGAAAGGCCGGGACAGGGATACGAGCAGTACTTC. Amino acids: CASSERPGQGYEQYF.

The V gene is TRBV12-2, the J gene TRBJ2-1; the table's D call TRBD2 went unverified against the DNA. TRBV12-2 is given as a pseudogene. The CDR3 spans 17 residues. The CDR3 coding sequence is TGTGCAAGTCGCTTGAGGACTAGCGGAACATCCTACAATGAGCAGTTCTTC. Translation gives CASRLRTSGTSYNEQFF.

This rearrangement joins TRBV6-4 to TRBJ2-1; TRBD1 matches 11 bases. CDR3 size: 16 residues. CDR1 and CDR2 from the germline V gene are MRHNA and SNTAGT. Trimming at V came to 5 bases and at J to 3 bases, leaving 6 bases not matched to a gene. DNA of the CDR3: TGTGCCAGCAGTCAGGTCGGGACAGGGGGCTACAATGAGCAGTTCTTC. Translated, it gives CASSQVGTGGYNEQFF.

Written as DNA, the CDR3 is TGTGCCAGCAGTCTCCTTGGGGGGGGAACCTACGAGCAGTACTTC. It translates to CASSLLGGGTYEQYF. The rearrangement links TRBV28 to TRBJ2-7, with TRBD2 identical over 7 bases. Germline V gene data show CDR1 as MDHEN and CDR2 as SYDVKM. The CDR3 is 15 amino acids. The V and J ends lost 5 bases and 2 bases, in that order; junction bases with no gene match: 9.

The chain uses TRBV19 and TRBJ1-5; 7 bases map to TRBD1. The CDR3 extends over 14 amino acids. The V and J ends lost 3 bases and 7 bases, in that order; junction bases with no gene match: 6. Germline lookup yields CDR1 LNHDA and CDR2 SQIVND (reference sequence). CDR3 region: CASSIDRAWQPQHF. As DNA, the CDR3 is TGTGCCAGTAGTATTGACAGGGCCTGGCAGCCCCAGCATTTT.

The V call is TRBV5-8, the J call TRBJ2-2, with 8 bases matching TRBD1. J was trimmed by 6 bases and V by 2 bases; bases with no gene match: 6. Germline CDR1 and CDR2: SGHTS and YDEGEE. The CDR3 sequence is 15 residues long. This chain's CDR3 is CASSFWTGFAGELFF. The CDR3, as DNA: TGTGCCAGCAGCTTTTGGACAGGGTTCGCCGGGGAGCTGTTTTTT.

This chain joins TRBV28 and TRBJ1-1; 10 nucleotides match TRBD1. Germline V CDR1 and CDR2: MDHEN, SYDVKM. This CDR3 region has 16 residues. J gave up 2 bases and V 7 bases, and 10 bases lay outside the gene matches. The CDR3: CASNGRDRGSNTEAFF. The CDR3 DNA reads TGTGCCAGCAACGGGCGGGACAGGGGATCCAACACTGAAGCTTTCTTT.

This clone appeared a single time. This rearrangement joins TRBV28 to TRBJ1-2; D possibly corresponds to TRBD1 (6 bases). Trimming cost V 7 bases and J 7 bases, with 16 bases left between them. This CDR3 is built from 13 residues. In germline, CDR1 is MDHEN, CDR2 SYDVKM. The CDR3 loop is CASTSDSRFGYTF. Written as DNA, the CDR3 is TGTGCCAGCACCTCGGACAGCCGCTTTGGCTACACCTTC.

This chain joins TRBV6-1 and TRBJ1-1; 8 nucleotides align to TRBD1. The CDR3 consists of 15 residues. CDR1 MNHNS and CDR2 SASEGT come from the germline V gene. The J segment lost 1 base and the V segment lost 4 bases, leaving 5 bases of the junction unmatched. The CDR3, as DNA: TGTGCCAGCAGTGCCCGGACAGGGACGAACACTGAAGCTTTCTTT. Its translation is CASSARTGTNTEAFF.

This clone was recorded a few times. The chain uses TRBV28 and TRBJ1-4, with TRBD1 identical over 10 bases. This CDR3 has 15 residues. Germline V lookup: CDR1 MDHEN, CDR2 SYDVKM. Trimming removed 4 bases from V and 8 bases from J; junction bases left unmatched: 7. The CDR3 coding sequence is TGTGCCAGCAGTTCCGCCGGGACAGGGGCAGAAAAACTGTTTTTT. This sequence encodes CASSSAGTGAEKLFF.

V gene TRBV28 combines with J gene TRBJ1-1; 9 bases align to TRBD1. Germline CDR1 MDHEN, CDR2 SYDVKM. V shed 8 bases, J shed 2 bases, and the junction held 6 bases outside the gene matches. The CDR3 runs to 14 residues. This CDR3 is CASGGQGLNTEAFF. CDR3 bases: TGTGCCAGCGGGGGACAGGGACTAAACACTGAAGCTTTCTTT.

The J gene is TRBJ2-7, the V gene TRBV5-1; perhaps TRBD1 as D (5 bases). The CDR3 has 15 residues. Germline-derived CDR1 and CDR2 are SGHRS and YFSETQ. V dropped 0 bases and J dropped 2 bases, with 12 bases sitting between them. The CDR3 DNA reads TGCGCCAGCAGCTTGGCGGCAGGGTCTGCCTACGAGCAGTACTTC. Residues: CASSLAAGSAYEQYF.

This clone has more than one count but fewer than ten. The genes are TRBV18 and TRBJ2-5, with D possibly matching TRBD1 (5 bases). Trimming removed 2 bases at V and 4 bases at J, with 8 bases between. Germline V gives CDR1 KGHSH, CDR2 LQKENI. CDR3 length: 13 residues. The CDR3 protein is CASSPTGPETQYF. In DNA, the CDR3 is TGTGCCAGCTCACCAACAGGTCCAGAGACCCAGTACTTC.

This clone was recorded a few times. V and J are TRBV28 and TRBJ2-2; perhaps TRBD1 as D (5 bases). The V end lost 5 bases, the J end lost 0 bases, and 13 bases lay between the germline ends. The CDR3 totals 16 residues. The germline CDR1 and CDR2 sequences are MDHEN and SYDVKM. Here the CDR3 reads CASSSPQGSNTGELFF. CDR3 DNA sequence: TGTGCCAGCAGTAGCCCCCAGGGCTCGAACACCGGGGAGCTGTTTTTT.

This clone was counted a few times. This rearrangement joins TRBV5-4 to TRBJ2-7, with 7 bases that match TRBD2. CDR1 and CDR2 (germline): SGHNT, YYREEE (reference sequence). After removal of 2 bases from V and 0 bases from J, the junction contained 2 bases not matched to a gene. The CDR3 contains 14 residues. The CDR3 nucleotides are TGTGCCAGCAGCTTAAGCGGGAACTCCTACGAGCAGTACTTC. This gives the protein CASSLSGNSYEQYF. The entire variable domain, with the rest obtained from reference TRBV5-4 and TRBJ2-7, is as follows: ETGVTQSPTHLIKTRGQQVTLRCSSQSGHNTVSWYQQALGQGPQFIFQYYREEENGRGNFPPRFSGLQFPNYSSELNVNALELDDSALYLCASSLSGNSYEQYFGPGTRLTVT.